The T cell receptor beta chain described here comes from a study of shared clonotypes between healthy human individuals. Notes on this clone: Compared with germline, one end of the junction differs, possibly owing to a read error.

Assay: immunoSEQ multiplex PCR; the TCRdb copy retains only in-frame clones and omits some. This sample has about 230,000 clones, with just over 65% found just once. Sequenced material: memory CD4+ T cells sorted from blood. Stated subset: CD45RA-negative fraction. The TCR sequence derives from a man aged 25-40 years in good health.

The CDR3 sequence: CASSSDTYQGAKEF. Here the CDR3 DNA reads TGTGCCAGCAGTTCGGATACTTATCAGGGGGCGAAAGAATTT. The rearrangement joins TRBV28 to TRBJ1-4; 8 bases are shared with TRBD1. This CDR3 has 14 residues. Germline V gene sequence: CDR1 MDHEN, CDR2 SYDVKM.